Included here is one TCR beta chain sequence, with context. Other nucleotide sequences from this sample produce the same CDR3. The source of the sample is a study of shared clonotypes between healthy human individuals. V shed 2 bases and J shed 3 bases, with 8 bases lying between them. The CDR3 covers 13 residues. Germline CDR1 MNHEY, CDR2 SVGAGI. The input for sorted-subset replicate PCRs was about 200 ng DNA, around 30,000 T cell genomes. The repertoire was sequenced with immunoSEQ multiplex PCR; TCRdb's copy has only in-frame clones and lacks some. Among 850,000 to 1,200,000 clones listed, 70% to 80% were seen once.

The V and J genes are TRBV6-5 and TRBJ2-7; D might be TRBD1 (5 bases). The origin of this receptor is a man between 18 and 35 years old in good health. The sample was memory CD4+ T cells sorted from blood. The sample's subset: CD45RA-negative fraction. This chain's CDR3 is CASSYQGSYEQYF. The CDR3 nucleotides are TGTGCCAGCAGTTACCAGGGTAGCTACGAGCAGTACTTC.